The clone carrying this T cell receptor beta chain was counted ten times or more. The sample comes from a study of blood T cell repertoires in COVID-19. On the study more broadly: There were acute and convalescent COVID-19 samples, and they came from the United States, Italy and Spain.

Authors' methods: The authors estimated nucleated cell counts from reference gene primer amplification. The repertoire was sequenced with immunoSEQ multiplex PCR; TCRdb's copy has only in-frame clones and lacks some. D and trimming were read from the DNA, whereas the V and J calls and clone size are those reported in that table. The table lists some 170,000 clones, roughly 82% of them singletons. The CDR3 is 15 amino acids. Trimming took off 3 bases at V and 2 bases at J, with 16 bases between the two ends. Germline V CDR1 and CDR2: DFQATT, SNEGSKA (reference sequence). Which cohort a participant joined came from the clinical history participants gave. Recovered status in Cohort 3 required two negative PCRs, clearance, or symptom resolution.

This receptor was taken from a man aged 50 to 60 who had recovered from COVID-19. The V and J genes are TRBV20-1 and TRBJ1-1; D may be TRBD1 (5 bases). Sequencing input: PBMCs or T cells enriched from blood (not recorded which). In DNA, the CDR3 is TGCAGTGCTAGTGTATTAGGGGTGCGAAACACTGAAGCTTTCTTT. Translated: CSASVLGVRNTEAFF.